The present entry profiles one T cell receptor beta chain with its context. Its antigen specificity is not known. No clone much larger than this one lies a single base away; base qualities are absent. The sample belongs to a study of blood T cell repertoires in COVID-19 (TCRdb year 2020). A note on the overall study: Samples covering the acute and convalescent phases of COVID-19 were provided by collaborators in the United States, Italy and Spain. The prospective study material was composed of cDNA or gDNA derived from T cells, B-cell-depleted T cells, or PBMCs. The dataset comprised deeply sampled blood TCRbeta repertoires from subjects exposed to, actively infected with, or recovered from COVID-19. Where HLA class I and class II types were available, the types were taken from metadata supplied by the sample provider, not from assay-based typing. The repertoires were made available in a free public database intended to serve as a resource for research on the immune response to SARS-CoV-2. Samples were obtained from the ongoing ImmuneRACE study (first 160 participants) and from over a thousand subjects provided by 6 global collaborators. A de-identified subject ID, COVID-19 status, age in years and sex were almost always included in the sample metadata. Points the paper makes about the study in general: The amount of clinical and demographic metadata varied by source and participant and was provided uncurated.

TCRbeta CDR3 regions were amplified from genomic DNA using the immunoSEQ Assay, a bias-controlled multiplex PCR. Per the original workflow: The number of nucleated cells in each sample was estimated from the amplification of reference gene primers within the assay. Sequence reads were collapsed and filtered to measure the absolute abundance of every unique TCRbeta CDR3 rearrangement. For each sample, productive Simpson clonality was calculated by taking the square root of Simpson's diversity index across productive rearrangements. The table was pulled from immuneACCESS by TCRdb, which kept in-frame rearrangements only. Such tables lose some clones; where checked, under half of the loss comes from unresolved V genes, and the rest has no known cause. V and J calls and clone size are copied from that table; D and trimming were computed from the DNA. In all, the sample holds over 400,000 clones, and 80% to 90% of those were seen once. Approximately 3.4% of the sample comes from the top ten.

The CDR3, cysteine through phenylalanine, is 14 amino acids long. Just the 42-base CDR3 DNA is kept, in frame starting at base 1. V loses 0 bases, J loses 4 bases, and the germline ends lie 9 bases apart. CDR1 and CDR2 were assigned from the germline V gene as LGHNT and FRNRAP. Whole blood was collected in K2EDTA tubes by collaborating institutions according to the institutions' own protocols. For TCRbeta analysis, collaborators shipped samples as frozen whole blood, isolated PBMCs, or DNA extracted from either of those sample types. The rearranged segments are TRBV12-5 and TRBJ1-1; a tentative D match to TRBD1 spans 5 bases. Sequenced: peripheral blood. This sequence originates from a human donor in a cohort sampled during active COVID-19. The CDR3 has the sequence CASGLVGGVTEAFF. The nucleotide sequence is TGTGCTAGTGGTTTGGTCGGGGGGGTCACTGAAGCTTTCTTT.